This entry features one TCR beta chain sequence. This specimen comes from a study of T cell responses to AZD1222 COVID-19 vaccine. Trimming took 3 bases from V and 6 from J, leaving 19 bases between them. The germline V gene encodes CDR1 KGHSH and CDR2 LQKENI. The CDR3 has 16 amino acids. Profiling relied on immunoSEQ multiplex PCR, and the TCRdb table lists in-frame clones only, not all of them. There are about 150,000 clones in the sample; approximately 91% occur only once, and 1.9% lies in the top ten. This receptor was obtained from an adult who received the AZD1222 COVID-19 vaccine. The sample here was peripheral blood, taken 28 days after the second AZD1222 dose. The chain has TRBV18 and TRBJ2-3; D remains unclear. For the CDR3, the DNA is TGTGCCAGCTCACCCCCCGGGTCGGTGAGGTCGGATACGCAGTATTTT. Its protein is CASSPPGSVRSDTQYF.